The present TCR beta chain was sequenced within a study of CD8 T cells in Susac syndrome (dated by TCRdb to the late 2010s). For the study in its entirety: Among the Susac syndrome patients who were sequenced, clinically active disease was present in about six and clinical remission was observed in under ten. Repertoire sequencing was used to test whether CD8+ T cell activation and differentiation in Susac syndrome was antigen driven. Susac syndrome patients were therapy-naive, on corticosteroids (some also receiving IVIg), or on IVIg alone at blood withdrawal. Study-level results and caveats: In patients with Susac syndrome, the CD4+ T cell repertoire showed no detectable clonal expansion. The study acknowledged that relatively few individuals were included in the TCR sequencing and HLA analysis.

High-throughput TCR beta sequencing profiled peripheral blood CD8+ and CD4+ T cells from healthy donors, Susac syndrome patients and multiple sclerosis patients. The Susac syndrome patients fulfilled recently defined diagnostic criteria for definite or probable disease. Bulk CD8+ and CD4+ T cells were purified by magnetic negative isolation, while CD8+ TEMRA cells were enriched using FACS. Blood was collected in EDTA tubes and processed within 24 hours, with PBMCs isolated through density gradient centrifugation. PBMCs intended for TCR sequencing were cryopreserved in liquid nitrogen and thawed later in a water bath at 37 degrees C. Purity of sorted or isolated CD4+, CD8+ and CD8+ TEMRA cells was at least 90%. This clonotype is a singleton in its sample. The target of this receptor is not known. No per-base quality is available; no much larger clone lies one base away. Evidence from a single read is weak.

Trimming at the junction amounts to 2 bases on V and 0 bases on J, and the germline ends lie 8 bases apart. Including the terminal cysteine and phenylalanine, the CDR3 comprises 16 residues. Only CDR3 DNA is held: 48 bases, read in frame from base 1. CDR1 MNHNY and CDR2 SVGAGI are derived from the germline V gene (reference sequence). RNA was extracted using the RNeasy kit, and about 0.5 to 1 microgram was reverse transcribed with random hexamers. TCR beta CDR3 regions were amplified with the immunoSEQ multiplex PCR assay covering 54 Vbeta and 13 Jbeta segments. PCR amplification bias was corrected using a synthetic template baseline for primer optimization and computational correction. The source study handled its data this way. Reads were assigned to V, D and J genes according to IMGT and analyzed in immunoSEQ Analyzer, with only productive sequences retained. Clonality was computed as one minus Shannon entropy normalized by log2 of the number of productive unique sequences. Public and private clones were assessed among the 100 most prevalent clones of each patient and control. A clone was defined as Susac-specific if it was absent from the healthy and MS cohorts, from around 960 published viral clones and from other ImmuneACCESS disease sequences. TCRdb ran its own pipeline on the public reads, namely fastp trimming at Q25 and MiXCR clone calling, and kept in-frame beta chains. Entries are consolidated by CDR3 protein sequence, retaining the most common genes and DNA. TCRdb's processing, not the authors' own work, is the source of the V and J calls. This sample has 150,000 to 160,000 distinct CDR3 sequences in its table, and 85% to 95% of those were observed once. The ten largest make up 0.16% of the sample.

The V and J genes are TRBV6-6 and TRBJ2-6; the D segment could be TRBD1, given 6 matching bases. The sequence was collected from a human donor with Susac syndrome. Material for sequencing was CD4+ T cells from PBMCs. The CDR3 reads CASSYGQTSGANVLTF. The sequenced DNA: TGTGCCAGCAGTTACGGACAGACCTCTGGGGCCAACGTCCTGACTTTC.